The text below deals with one T cell receptor (beta chain). Its antigen is not yet known. Per-base quality was not reported, and no clone a single base away is much larger than it. The source of the sample is a study of T-cell memory formation after mild COVID-19 (TCRdb year 2021). For the wider study: Most TCR sequence clusters were specific to one of the two donors. In a couple of donors, T-cell clones that expanded and contracted after mild COVID-19 were tracked by sequencing TCRalpha and TCRbeta repertoires over time. Two young, previously healthy adult volunteers made up the cohort, one male and one female.

Ficoll-Paque density gradient centrifugation was the method used to isolate PBMCs. V loses 5 bases, J loses 7 bases, and the germline ends lie 11 bases apart. The germline V gene (reference sequence) specifies WNHNN as CDR1 and SYGVQD as CDR2. The CDR3 starts with the cysteine, ends with the phenylalanine, and has 13 residues. The read is trimmed to its CDR3 DNA, 39 bases read in frame from base 1. Sequencer: Illumina NovaSeq 6000. cDNA libraries for TCRalpha and TCRbeta were prepared by 5'RACE using constant-segment primers, with sample barcodes and unique molecular identifiers added. Trizol reagent was used to extract RNA from every sample. Libraries were amplified in two PCR steps, with a second sample barcode and Illumina TruSeq adapters added in the second step. Sequencing of libraries was performed on an Illumina NovaSeq with 2 x 150 bp paired-end reads. Concerning the study's data processing: With migec v1.2.7, reads were demultiplexed and then collapsed into UMI-guided consensus sequences. With mixcr v2.1.11, UMI consensuses were aligned to TRA and TRB V and J templates and assembled into clonotypes. A clonotype was counted as expanded or contracted only when both edgeR and NoisET called the clonotype significant, with the noise models trained on biological replicates. For edgeR calls, the cutoffs were a false discovery rate-adjusted p below 0.01 and a log2 fold-change threshold of 1. As an exploratory analysis of dynamics, PCA with hierarchical clustering was applied to max-normalized trajectories of the 1000 most abundant clonotypes. Separately sequenced CD4+ and CD8+ repertoires were used to assign a CD4 or CD8 phenotype to each responding clone. TCRdb reworked the public reads: Q25 trimming with fastp, MiXCR clone assembly, productive beta chains retained. Every distinct CDR3 protein forms one entry, paired with its most common genes and DNA. TCRdb, rather than the study authors, made the V and J calls. In this sample the table shows about 310,000 distinct CDR3 sequences, about 16% of which occur a single time. The top ten constitute 20% to 25% of the sample.

Points the paper makes about the study in general: The second-wave clones that peaked on day 37 were not confirmed to be SARS-CoV-2 specific. Contracting CD4+ clones were found mainly in CM and EM memory subsets, while CD8+ clones were enriched in EMRA. Some responding clones were detected in pre-infection memory, which suggested that pre-existing cross-reactive memory T cells had joined the SARS-CoV-2 response. Clones contracting from day 15 to 85 had balanced CD4/CD8 phenotypes, while a second wave expanding from day 15 to 37 was biased towards CD4+. The study included only a couple of mild cases, and larger cohorts that include severe cases with pre-infection samples were judged to be necessary.

The chain was built from TRBV10-1 and TRBJ2-2; perhaps TRBD1 is the D gene, with 5 bases matching. Sequencing input: PBMCs or a T cell subset sorted from them (not recorded which). This sequence was found in a young man who had mild COVID-19 (a few samples of this study predate the infection). The sample titles of this study are shuffled in the database, so cell type and time point are left out; the donor was told from shared clones. CDR3 region: CASSQTDSGELFF. The DNA sequence is as follows: TGCGCCAGCAGTCAGACTGACAGCGGGGAGCTGTTTTTT.